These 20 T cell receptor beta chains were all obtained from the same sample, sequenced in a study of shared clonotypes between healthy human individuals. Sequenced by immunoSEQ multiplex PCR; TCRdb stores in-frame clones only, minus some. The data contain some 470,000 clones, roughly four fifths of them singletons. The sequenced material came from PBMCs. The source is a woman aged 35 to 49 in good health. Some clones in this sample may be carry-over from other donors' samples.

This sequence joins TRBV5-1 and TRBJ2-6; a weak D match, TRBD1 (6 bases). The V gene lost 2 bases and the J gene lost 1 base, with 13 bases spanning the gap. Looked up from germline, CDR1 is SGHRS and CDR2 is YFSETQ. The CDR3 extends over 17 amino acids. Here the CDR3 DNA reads TGCGCCAGCAGCTTCGAGGGGGAAGGTTCTGGGGCCAACGTCCTGACTTTC. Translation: CASSFEGEGSGANVLTF.

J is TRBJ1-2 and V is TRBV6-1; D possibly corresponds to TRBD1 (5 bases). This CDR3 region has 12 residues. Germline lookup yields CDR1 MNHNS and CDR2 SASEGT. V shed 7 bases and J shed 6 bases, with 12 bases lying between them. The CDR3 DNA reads TGTGCCAGCACCCACAGGACCGATGGCTACACCTTC. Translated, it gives CASTHRTDGYTF.

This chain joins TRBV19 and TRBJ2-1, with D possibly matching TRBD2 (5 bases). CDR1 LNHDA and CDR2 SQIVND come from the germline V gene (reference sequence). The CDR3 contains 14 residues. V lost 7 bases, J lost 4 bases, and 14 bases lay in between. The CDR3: CASKAPGIYNEQFF. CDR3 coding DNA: TGTGCCAGTAAGGCCCCGGGAATATACAATGAGCAGTTCTTC. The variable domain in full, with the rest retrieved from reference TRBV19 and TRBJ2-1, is DGGITQSPKYLFRKEGQNVTLSCEQNLNHDAMYWYRQDPGQGLRLIYYSQIVNDFQKGDIAEGYSVSREKKESFPLTVTSAQKNPTAFYLCASKAPGIYNEQFFGPGTRLTVL.

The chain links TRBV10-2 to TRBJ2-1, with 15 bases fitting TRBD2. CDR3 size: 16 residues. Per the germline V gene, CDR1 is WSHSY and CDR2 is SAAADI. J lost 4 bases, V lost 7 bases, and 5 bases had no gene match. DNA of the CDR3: TGCGCCAGCAAACACGGACTAGCGGGAGGGTACAATGAGCAGTTCTTC. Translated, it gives CASKHGLAGGYNEQFF.

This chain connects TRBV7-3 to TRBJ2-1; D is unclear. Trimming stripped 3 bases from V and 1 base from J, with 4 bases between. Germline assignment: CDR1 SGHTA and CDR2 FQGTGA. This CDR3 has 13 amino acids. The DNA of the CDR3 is TGTGCCAGCAGCTTCAATTCCTACAATGAGCAGTTCTTC. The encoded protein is CASSFNSYNEQFF.

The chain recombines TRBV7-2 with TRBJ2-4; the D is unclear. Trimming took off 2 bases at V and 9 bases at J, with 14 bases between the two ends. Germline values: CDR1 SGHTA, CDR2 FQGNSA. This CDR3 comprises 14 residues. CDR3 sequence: CASSLRVRYAIQYF. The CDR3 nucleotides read TGTGCCAGCAGCTTAAGGGTGCGGTATGCCATTCAGTACTTC.

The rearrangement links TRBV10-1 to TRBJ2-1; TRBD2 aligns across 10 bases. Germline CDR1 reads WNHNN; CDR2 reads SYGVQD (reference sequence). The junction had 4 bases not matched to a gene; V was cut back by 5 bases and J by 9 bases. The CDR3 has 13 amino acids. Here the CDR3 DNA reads TGCGCCAGCAGTCTTAGCGGGAGGCCTGAGCAGTTCTTC. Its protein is CASSLSGRPEQFF.

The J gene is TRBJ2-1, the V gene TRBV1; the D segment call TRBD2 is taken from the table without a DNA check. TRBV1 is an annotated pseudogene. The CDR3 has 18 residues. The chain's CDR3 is CTSSQDPGLRSSYNEQFF. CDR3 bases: TGCACCAGCAGCCAAGACCCGGGACTGAGGAGCTCCTACAATGAGCAGTTCTTC.

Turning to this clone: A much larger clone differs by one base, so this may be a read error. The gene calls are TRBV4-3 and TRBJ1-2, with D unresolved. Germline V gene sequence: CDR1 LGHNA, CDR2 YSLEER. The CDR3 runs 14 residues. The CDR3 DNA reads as TGCGCCAGCAGCCTACGGACGGCGAACTGTGGCTACACCTTC. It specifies CASSLRTANCGYTF.

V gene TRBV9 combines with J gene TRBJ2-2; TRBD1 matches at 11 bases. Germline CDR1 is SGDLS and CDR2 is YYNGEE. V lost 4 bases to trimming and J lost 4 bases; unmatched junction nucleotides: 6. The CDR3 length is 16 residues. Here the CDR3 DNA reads TGTGCCAGCAGCTTCCGGACAGGGGGCCTCACCGGGGAGCTGTTTTTT. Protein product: CASSFRTGGLTGELFF.

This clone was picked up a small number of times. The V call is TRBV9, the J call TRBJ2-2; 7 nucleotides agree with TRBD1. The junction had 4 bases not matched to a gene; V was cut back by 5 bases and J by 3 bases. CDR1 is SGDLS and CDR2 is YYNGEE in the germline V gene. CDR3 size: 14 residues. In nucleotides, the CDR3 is TGTGCCAGCAGGCCAGGGGGTTACACCGGGGAGCTGTTTTTT. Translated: CASRPGGYTGELFF.

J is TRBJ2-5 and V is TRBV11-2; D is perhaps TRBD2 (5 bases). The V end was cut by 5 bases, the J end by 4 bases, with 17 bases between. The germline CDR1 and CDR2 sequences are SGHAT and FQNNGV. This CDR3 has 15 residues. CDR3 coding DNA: TGTGCCAGCAGCCGTGACTATGTACCACCAGAGACCCAGTACTTC. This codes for CASSRDYVPPETQYF.

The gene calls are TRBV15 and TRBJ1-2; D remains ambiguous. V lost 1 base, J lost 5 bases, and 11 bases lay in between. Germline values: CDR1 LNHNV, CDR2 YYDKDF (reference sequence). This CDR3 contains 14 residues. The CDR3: CATSRAAVGYGYTF. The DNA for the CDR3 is TGTGCCACCAGCAGAGCGGCCGTTGGATATGGCTACACCTTC.

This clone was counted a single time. CDR3 DNA: TGTGCCAGCAGCTTGGCCGCCGGCTCTGGAAACACCATATATTTT. This encodes CASSLAAGSGNTIYF. The J gene is TRBJ1-3, the V gene TRBV7-9; D gene ambiguous. The CDR3 runs to 15 residues. The V gene's germline CDR1 is SEHNR and CDR2 FQNEAQ (reference sequence). The V gene lost 3 bases and the J gene lost 0 bases, with 9 bases spanning the gap.

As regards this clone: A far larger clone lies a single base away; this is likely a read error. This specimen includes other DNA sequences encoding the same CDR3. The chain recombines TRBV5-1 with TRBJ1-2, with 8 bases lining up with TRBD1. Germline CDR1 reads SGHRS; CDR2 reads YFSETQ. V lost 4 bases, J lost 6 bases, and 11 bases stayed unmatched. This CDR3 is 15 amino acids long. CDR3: CASSPRPGGRDGYTF. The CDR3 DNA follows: TGCGCCAGCAGCCCGAGACCAGGGGGCAGGGATGGCTACACCTTC.

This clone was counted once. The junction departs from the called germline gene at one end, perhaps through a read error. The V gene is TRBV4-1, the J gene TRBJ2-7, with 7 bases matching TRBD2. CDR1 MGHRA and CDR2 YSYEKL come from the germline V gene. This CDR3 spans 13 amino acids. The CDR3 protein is CASSRLASHEQYF. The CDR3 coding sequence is TGCGCCAGCAGCCGACTAGCCTCCCACGAGCAGTACTTC.

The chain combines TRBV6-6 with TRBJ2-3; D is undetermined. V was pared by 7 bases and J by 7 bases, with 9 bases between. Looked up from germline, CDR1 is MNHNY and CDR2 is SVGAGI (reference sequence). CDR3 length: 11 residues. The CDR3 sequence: CASTRSNTQYF. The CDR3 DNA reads TGTGCCAGCACCCGCAGCAATACGCAGTATTTT.

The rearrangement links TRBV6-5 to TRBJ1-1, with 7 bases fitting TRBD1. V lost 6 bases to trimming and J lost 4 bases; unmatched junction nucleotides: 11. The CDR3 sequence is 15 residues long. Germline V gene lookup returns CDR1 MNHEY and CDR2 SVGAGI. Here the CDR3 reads CASSHRGLSGTEAFF. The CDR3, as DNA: TGTGCCAGCAGCCACAGGGGCTTATCTGGCACTGAAGCTTTCTTT.

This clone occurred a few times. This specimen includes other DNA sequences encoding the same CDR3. CDR3 in DNA: TGTGCCAGCAGCTTAGGGACTAGCGGTAATGAGCAGTTCTTC. Its protein is CASSLGTSGNEQFF. V gene TRBV7-9 combines with J gene TRBJ2-1; the match to TRBD2 covers 10 bases. Per the germline V gene, CDR1 is SEHNR and CDR2 is FQNEAQ (reference sequence). The CDR3 loop spans 14 amino acids. Trimming removed 1 base from V and 7 bases from J; junction bases left unmatched: 1.

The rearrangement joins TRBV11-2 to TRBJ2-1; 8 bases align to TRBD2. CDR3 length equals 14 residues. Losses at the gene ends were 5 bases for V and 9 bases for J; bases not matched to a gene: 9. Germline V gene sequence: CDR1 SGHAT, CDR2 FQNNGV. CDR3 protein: CASSGITAGVEQFF. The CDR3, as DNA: TGTGCCAGCAGCGGCATCACAGCGGGAGTTGAGCAGTTCTTC.